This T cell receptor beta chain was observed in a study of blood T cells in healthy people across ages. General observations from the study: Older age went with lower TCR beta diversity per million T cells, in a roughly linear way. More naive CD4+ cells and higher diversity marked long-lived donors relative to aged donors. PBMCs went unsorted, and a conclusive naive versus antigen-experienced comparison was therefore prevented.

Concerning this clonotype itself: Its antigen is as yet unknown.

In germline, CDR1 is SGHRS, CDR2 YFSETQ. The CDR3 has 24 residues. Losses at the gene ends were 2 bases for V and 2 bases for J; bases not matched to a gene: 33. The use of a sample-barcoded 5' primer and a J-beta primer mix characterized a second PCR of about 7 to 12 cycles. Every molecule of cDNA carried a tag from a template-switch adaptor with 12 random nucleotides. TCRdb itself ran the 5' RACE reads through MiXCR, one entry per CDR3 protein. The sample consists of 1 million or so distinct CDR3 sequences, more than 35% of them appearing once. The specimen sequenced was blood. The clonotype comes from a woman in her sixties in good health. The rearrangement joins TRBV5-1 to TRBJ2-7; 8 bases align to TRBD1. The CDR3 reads CASSLRVPQGAVSGMNTEAYEQYF. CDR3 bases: TGCGCCAGCAGCTTAAGGGTCCCCCAGGGGGCAGTTTCTGGGATGAACACAGAAGCCTACGAGCAGTACTTC. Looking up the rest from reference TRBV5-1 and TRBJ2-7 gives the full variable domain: KAGVTQTPRYLIKTRGQQVTLSCSPISGHRSVSWYQQTPGQGLQFLFEYFSETQRNKGNFPGRFSGRQFSNSRSEMNVSTLELGDSALYLCASSLRVPQGAVSGMNTEAYEQYFGPGTRLTVT.